Below are 16 T cell receptor beta chains sequenced from a single sample in a study of blood T cell repertoires in COVID-19. Only in-frame clones appear in the TCRdb table, and some are missing; sequencing was by immunoSEQ multiplex PCR. The sample has approximately 190,000 clones, roughly 80% seen once. Material: peripheral blood. The source is a human donor in a cohort sampled during active COVID-19.

The chain carries TRBV5-1 and TRBJ2-7; a possible D gene is TRBD1 (5 bases). V lost 4 bases to trimming and J lost 1 base, with 15 bases between them. Germline V gene data show CDR1 as SGHRS and CDR2 as YFSETQ. The CDR3 sequence is 15 residues long. The CDR3 sequence: CASSPDGARSYEQYV. The DNA of the CDR3 is TGCGCCAGCAGCCCCGATGGGGCGCGATCCTACGAGCAGTACGTC.

V gene TRBV25-1 combines with J gene TRBJ2-5; D uncertain. Germline V gives CDR1 MGHDK, CDR2 SYGVNS. Trimming shortened V by 5 bases and J by 1 base, and 11 bases separated the two germline ends. The CDR3 totals 14 residues. CDR3 region: CASSLPGSQETQYF. The CDR3 bases are TGTGCCAGCAGTCTCCCGGGTTCCCAAGAGACCCAGTACTTC.

This clone was seen more than once but under ten times. This chain uses TRBV5-1 with TRBJ2-7; D is perhaps TRBD2 (5 bases). Trimming cost V 0 bases and J 3 bases, with 16 bases left between them. This CDR3 has 16 residues. Germline values: CDR1 SGHRS, CDR2 YFSETQ. Here the CDR3 DNA reads TGCGCCAGCAGCTTGGGGGCGGTTTCTGAGGGCTACGAGCAGTACGTC. The encoded protein is CASSLGAVSEGYEQYV.

CDR3 sequence reads: CASSQVSREAGNTIYF. CDR3 DNA sequence: TGTGCCAGCAGCCAAGTTTCCAGGGAAGCTGGAAACACCATATATTTT. The rearrangement uses TRBV4-2 and TRBJ1-3, with TRBD1 as a possible D gene (5 bases). V lost 1 base to trimming and J lost 2 bases, with 12 bases between them. From germline, CDR1 is LGHNA and CDR2 YNFKEQ. The CDR3 covers 16 residues.

This clone was seen only once. V and J are TRBV30 and TRBJ1-1; 7 nucleotides align to TRBD1. Per germline, CDR1 GTSNPN and CDR2 SVGIG (reference sequence). J lost 10 bases, V lost 5 bases, and 19 bases had no gene match. The CDR3 is 15 residues long. CDR3 DNA sequence: TGTGCCTGGCACCCCGGATGGACGGACAGGTCACCAGCTTTCTTT. Translated: CAWHPGWTDRSPAFF.

V usage is TRBV5-1 and J usage is TRBJ2-6, with no clear D. CDR1 and CDR2 from the germline V gene are SGHRS and YFSETQ. Trimming took off 4 bases at V and 2 bases at J, with 7 bases between the two ends. The CDR3 consists of 14 residues. CDR3 sequence (DNA): TGCGCCAGCAGCACCGTAGCTGGGGCCAACGTCCTGACTTTC. Its protein product is CASSTVAGANVLTF.

The chain links TRBV28 to TRBJ2-1, with TRBD2 matching 8 bases. J gave up 16 bases and V 4 bases, and 12 bases lay outside the gene matches. This CDR3 has 13 residues. The germline gives CDR1 MDHEN, CDR2 SYDVKM. The CDR3 is CASSSLGSGSCFF. The CDR3 coding sequence is TGTGCCAGCAGTTCCCTCGGGAGCGGGAGTTGTTTCTTC.

This clone has only a few counts. This rearrangement joins TRBV7-6 to TRBJ2-1, with TRBD2 matching 7 bases. The CDR3 is made up of 17 amino acids. V was clipped by 2 bases and J by 0 bases; unmatched bases: 7. The V gene's germline CDR1 is SGHVS and CDR2 FNYEAQ. CDR3 protein: CASSLSSGVSSYNEQFF. The DNA for the CDR3 is TGTGCCAGCAGCTTATCCAGCGGGGTAAGCTCCTACAATGAGCAGTTCTTC. The complete variable domain, with remaining parts taken from reference TRBV7-6 and TRBJ2-1, reads GAGVSQSPRYKVTKRGQDVALRCDPISGHVSLYWYRQALGQGPEFLTYFNYEAQQDKSGLPNDRFSAERPEGSISTLTIQRTEQRDSAMYRCASSLSSGVSSYNEQFFGPGTRLTVL.

J is TRBJ1-4 and V is TRBV6-5; 7 nucleotides line up with TRBD1. Germline values: CDR1 MNHEY, CDR2 SVGAGI. Trimming cost V 6 bases and J 7 bases; bases outside gene matches: 8. The CDR3 spans 14 residues. CDR3 in DNA: TGTGCCAGCAGGCCACAGGGGTTCCCTGAAAAACTGTTTTTT. Protein: CASRPQGFPEKLFF.

The CDR3 spells CASRNRDRTFQPQHF. DNA for the CDR3: TGTGCCAGCAGAAACCGGGACAGGACGTTTCAGCCCCAGCATTTT. The J gene is TRBJ1-5, the V gene TRBV6-5; 8 bases agree with TRBD1. Trimming removed 6 bases from V and 6 bases from J; junction bases left unmatched: 10. The CDR3 length is 15 residues. The germline V gene encodes CDR1 MNHEY and CDR2 SVGAGI.

The CDR3 nucleotides are TGTGCCAGCAGCCGCACGGACAGACCCTACGAGCAGTACTTC. It translates to CASSRTDRPYEQYF. The J gene is TRBJ2-7, the V gene TRBV7-2, with TRBD1 as a possible D gene (6 bases). Trimming cost V 5 bases and J 2 bases, with 13 bases left between them. Germline CDR1 SGHTA, CDR2 FQGNSA. There are 14 residues in the CDR3. Supplemented by reference TRBV7-2 and TRBJ2-7, the full variable domain reads GAGVSQSPSNKVTEKGKDVELRCDPISGHTALYWYRQSLGQGLEFLIYFQGNSAPDKSGLPSDRFSAERTGGSVSTLTIQRTQQEDSAVYLCASSRTDRPYEQYFGPGTRLTVT.

This chain joins TRBV7-9 and TRBJ1-2, with unresolved D. Germline V lookup: CDR1 SEHNR, CDR2 FQNEAQ (reference sequence). This CDR3 is 12 amino acids long. Trimming shortened V by 5 bases and J by 7 bases, and 11 bases separated the two germline ends. The CDR3 bases are TGTGCCAGCAGCCGGGATTCTCGTGGCTACACCTTC. Amino acids: CASSRDSRGYTF.

The chain couples TRBV10-3 to TRBJ1-2, with D unclear. The ends were cut back, 6 bases at V and 2 bases at J, with 13 bases in the middle. The CDR3 has 14 residues. In germline, CDR1 is ENHRY, CDR2 SYGVKD. CDR3 sequence reads: CAIRDRRENYGYTF. The CDR3 nucleotides are TGTGCCATCAGAGACCGTAGGGAGAACTATGGCTACACCTTC.

This clone was found a few times. The chain carries TRBV5-6 and TRBJ1-2; maybe TRBD1 (6 bases). Trimming took off 0 bases at V and 4 bases at J, with 10 bases between the two ends. Germline-derived CDR1 and CDR2 are SGHDT and YYEEEE. This CDR3 is built from 14 residues. The CDR3 protein is CASSLAGQPYGYTF. CDR3 DNA: TGTGCCAGCAGCTTGGCCGGACAGCCCTATGGCTACACCTTC.

This CDR3 is CASATGSVPLHF. The CDR3 region has the DNA TGTGCCAGTGCGACAGGGTCGGTCCCCCTCCACTTT. V usage is TRBV28 and J usage is TRBJ1-6; 7 bases match TRBD1. Germline CDR1 MDHEN, CDR2 SYDVKM. V shed 9 bases and J 13 bases; nucleotides not matched to a gene: 9. The CDR3 length is 12 residues.

The genes are TRBV27 and TRBJ2-3, with 8 bases matching TRBD1. CDR1 MNHEY and CDR2 SMNVEV come from the germline V gene (reference sequence). This CDR3 has 18 residues. J was trimmed by 2 bases and V by 4 bases; bases with no gene match: 14. The CDR3 DNA reads TGTGCCAGCAGTTCCCGGACAGGGACTTTCATTAACACAGATACGCAGTATTTT. Its protein product is CASSSRTGTFINTDTQYF.